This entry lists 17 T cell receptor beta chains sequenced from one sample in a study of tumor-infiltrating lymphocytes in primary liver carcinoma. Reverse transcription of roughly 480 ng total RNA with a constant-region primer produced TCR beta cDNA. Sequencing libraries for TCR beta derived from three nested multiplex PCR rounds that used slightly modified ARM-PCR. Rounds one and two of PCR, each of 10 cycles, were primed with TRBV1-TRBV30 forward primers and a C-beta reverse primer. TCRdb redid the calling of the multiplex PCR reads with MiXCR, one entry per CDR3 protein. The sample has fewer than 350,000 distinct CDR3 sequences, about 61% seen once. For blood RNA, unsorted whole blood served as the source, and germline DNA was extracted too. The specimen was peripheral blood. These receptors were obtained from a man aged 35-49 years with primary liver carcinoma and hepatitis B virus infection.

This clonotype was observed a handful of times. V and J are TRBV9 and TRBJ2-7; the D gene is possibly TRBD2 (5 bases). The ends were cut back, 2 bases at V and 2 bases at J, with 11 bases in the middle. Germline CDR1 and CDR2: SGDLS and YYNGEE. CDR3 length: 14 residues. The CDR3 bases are TGTGCCAGCAGCGTCCGAGAGGGCACCTACGAGCAGTACTTC. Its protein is CASSVREGTYEQYF.

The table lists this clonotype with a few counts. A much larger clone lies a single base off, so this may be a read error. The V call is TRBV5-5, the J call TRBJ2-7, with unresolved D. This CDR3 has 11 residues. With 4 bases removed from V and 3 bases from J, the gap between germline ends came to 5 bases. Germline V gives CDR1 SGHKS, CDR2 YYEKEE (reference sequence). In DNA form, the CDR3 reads TGTGCCAGCAGCCAACACTACGAGCAGTACTTC. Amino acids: CASSQHYEQYF.

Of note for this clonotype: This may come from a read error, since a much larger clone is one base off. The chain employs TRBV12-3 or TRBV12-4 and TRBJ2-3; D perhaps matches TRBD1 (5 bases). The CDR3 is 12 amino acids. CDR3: CASSLATDMQYF. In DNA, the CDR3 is TGTGCCAGCAGTTTAGCGACAGATATGCAGTATTTT.

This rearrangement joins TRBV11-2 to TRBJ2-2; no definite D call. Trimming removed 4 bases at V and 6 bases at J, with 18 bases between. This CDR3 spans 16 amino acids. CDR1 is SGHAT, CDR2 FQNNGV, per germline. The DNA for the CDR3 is TGTGCCAGCAGCTCAACTGTAGGCATTGGGGCCGGGGAGCTGTTTTTT. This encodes CASSSTVGIGAGELFF.

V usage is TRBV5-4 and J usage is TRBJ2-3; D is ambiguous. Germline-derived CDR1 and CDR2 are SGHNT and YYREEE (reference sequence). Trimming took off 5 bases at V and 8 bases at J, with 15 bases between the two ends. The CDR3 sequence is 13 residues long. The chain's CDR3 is CASRSPRSGTQYF. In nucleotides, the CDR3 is TGTGCCAGCAGGTCGCCGAGGTCAGGTACGCAGTATTTT.

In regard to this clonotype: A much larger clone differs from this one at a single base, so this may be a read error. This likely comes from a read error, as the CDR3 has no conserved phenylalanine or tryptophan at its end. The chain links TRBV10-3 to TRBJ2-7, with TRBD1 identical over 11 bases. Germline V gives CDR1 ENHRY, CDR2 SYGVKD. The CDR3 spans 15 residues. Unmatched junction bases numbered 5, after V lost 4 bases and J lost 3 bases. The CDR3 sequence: CAISVLGQGDYEQYI. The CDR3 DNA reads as TGTGCCATCAGTGTTTTGGGACAGGGGGACTACGAGCAGTACATC.

CDR3 loop: CSDIGREQFF. The CDR3 nucleotides are TGCAGCGACATAGGTCGGGAGCAGTTCTTC. V usage is TRBV29-1 and J usage is TRBJ2-1; D is unclear. The CDR3 is 10 amino acids. Trimming stripped 7 bases from V and 10 bases from J, with 11 bases between. Germline values: CDR1 SQVTM, CDR2 ANQGSEA.

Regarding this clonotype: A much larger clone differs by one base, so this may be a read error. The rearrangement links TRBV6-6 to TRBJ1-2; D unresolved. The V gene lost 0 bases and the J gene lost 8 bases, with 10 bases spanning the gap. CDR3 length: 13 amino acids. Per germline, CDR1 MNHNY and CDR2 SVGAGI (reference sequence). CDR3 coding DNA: TGTGCCAGCAGTTACTCGATGCAGGAGGGCTACACCTTC. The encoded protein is CASSYSMQEGYTF.

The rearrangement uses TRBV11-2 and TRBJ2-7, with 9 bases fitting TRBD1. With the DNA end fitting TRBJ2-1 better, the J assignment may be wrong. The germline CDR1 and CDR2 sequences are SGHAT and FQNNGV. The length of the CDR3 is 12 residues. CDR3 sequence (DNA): TGTGCCAGCAGGACAGGGGGATACGAGCAGTTCTTC. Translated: CASRTGGYEQFF.

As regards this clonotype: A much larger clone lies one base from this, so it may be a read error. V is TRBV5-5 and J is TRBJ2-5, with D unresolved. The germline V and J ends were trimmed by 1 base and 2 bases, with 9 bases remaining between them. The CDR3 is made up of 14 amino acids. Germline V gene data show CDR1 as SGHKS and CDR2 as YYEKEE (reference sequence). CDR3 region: CASSLRHMQETQYF. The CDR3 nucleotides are TGTGCCAGCAGCTTGAGACATATGCAAGAGACCCAGTACTTC. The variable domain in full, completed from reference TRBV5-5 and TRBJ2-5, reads DAGVTQSPTHLIKTRGQQVTLRCSPISGHKSVSWYQQVLGQGPQFIFQYYEKEERGRGNFPDRFSARQFPNYSSELNVNALLLGDSALYLCASSLRHMQETQYFGPGTRLLVL.

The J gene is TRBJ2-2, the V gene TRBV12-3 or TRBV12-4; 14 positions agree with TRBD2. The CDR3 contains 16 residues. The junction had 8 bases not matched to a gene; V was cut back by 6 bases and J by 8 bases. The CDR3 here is CASRTGTSGGMGELFF. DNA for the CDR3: TGTGCCAGCAGGACTGGGACTAGCGGGGGTATGGGGGAGCTGTTTTTT.

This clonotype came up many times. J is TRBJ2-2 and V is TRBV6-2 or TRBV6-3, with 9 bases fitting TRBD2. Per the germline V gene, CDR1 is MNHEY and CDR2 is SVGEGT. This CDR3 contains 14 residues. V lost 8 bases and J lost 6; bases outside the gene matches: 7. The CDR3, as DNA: TGTGCCAGCCGGGCTAGCGGGGAAGCCGGGGAGCTGTTTTTT. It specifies CASRASGEAGELFF.

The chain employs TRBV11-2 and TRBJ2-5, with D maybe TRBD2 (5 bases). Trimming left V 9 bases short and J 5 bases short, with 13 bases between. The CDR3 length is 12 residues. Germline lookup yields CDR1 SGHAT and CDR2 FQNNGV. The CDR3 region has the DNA TGTGCCAGTAGCGAAGCGTGGGAGACCCAGTACTTC. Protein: CASSEAWETQYF.

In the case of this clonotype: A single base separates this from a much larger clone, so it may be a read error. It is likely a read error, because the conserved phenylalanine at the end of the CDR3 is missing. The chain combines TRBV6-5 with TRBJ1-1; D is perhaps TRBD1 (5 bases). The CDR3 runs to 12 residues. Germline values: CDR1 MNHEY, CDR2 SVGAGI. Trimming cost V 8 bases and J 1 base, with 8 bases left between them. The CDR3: CASGTANTEAFL. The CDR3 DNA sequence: TGTGCCAGCGGGACGGCGAACACTGAAGCTTTCTTA.

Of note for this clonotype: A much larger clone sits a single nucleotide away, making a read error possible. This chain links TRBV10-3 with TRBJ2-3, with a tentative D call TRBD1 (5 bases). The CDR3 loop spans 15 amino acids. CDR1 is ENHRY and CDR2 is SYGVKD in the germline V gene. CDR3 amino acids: CAISDGASSADTHYF. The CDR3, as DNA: TGTGCCATCAGTGATGGGGCTTCAAGTGCAGATACGCACTATTTT.

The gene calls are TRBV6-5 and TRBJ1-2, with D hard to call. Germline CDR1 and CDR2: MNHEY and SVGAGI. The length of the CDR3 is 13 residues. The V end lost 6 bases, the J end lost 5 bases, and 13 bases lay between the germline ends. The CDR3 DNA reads TGTGCCAGCAGATCAGACGGATCATATGGCTACACCTTC. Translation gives CASRSDGSYGYTF.

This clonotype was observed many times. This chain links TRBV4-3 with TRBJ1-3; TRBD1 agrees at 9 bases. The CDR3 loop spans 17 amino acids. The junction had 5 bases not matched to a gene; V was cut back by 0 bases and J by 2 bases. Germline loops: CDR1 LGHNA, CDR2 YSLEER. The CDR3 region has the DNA TGCGCCAGCAGCCAAGATCCTACAGGGGGCCCTGGAAACACCATATATTTT. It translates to CASSQDPTGGPGNTIYF.